The sample holds a few counts of the clone carrying this T cell receptor beta chain. Its matching antigen is unknown. A single record per CDR3 protein comes from TCRdb applying MiXCR to the 5' RACE reads. The table records roughly 700,000 distinct CDR3 sequences, around 17% of them present only once. Trimming pared 1 base from V and 0 bases from J, leaving 13 bases between. In germline, CDR1 is SGDLS, CDR2 YYNGEE. The CDR3 spans 17 residues. The data originate from a study of CD8 T cells in ankylosing spondylitis. Findings of the study overall: Seemingly distinctive of ankylosing spondylitis blood was a TCR beta motif formed by eight highly homologous variants.

The TCR comes from a male donor with ankylosing spondylitis. Source material: blood, either unsorted or a sorted T cell fraction (not recorded which). The rearrangement uses TRBV9 and TRBJ2-2, with D uncertain. Here the CDR3 DNA reads TGTGCCAGCAGCGTAAATCTCGACGCCGCGAACACCGGGGAGCTGTTTTTT. Protein sequence: CASSVNLDAANTGELFF.